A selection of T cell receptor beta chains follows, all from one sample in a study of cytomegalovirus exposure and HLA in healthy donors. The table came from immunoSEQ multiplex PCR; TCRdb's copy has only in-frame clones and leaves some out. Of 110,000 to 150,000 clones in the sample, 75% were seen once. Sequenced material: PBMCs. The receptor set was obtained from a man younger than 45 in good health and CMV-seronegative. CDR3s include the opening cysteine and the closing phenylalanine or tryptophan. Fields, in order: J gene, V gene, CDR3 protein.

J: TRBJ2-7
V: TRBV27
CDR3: CASRLAGGPPYEQYF

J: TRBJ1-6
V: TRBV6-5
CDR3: CASSYSIRGLDSPLHF

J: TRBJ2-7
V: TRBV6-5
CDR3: CASISRGHYEQYF

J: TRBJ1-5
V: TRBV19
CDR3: CASRRQGNSNQPQHF

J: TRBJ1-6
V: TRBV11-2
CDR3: CASSERQGLPLHF

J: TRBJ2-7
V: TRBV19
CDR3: CATKKGLGEYEQYF

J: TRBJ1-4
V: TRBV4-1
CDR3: CASQPSGALNEKLFF

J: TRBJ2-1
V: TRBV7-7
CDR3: CASSSQGGNEQFF

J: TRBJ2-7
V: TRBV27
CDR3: CASKRGTGGAYEQYF

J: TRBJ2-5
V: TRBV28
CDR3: CASSSPASGSETQYF

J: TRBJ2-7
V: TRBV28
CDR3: CASSPHRFSYF

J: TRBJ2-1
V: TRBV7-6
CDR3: CASSPTINYNEQFF

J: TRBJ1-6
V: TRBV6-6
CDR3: CATSPGGDGYLHF